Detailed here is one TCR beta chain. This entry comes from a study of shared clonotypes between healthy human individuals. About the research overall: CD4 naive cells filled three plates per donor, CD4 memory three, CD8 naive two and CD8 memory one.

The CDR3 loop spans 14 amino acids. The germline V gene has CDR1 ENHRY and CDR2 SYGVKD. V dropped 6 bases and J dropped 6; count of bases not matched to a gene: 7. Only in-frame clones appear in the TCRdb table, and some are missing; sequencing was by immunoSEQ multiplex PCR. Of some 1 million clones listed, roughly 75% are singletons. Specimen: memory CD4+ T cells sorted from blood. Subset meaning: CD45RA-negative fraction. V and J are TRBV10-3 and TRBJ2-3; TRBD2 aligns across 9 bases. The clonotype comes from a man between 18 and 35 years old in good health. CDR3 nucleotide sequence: TGTGCCATCAGGCCGGGCCTAGCGGGGGATACGCAGTATTTT. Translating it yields CAIRPGLAGDTQYF.